This TCR beta chain is from a study of T cells in Graves' hyperthyroidism and ophthalmopathy. V gave up 1 base and J gave up 5 bases; unmatched junction bases: 2. From germline, CDR1 is SGHAT and CDR2 FQNNGV. CDR3 length equals 15 residues. Authors of the study amplified TCR beta CDR3 regions from RNA transcripts. TCR CDR3 regions were first amplified by RT-PCR with HTBI primers. TCRdb called the multiplex PCR reads again in MiXCR, with one record for every CDR3 protein. This table has 450,000 to 650,000 distinct CDR3 sequences, roughly 17% appearing once. This clonotype was counted at least ten times.

The V gene is TRBV11-2, the J gene TRBJ2-5, with TRBD2 matching 12 bases. This sequence originates from a woman aged 18-29 years with Graves' ophthalmopathy. The sequencing sample was made of blood. The DNA of the CDR3 is TGTGCCAGCAGCTTAGCCACTAGCGGGAGGGAGACCCAGTACTTC. Translated, it gives CASSLATSGRETQYF.